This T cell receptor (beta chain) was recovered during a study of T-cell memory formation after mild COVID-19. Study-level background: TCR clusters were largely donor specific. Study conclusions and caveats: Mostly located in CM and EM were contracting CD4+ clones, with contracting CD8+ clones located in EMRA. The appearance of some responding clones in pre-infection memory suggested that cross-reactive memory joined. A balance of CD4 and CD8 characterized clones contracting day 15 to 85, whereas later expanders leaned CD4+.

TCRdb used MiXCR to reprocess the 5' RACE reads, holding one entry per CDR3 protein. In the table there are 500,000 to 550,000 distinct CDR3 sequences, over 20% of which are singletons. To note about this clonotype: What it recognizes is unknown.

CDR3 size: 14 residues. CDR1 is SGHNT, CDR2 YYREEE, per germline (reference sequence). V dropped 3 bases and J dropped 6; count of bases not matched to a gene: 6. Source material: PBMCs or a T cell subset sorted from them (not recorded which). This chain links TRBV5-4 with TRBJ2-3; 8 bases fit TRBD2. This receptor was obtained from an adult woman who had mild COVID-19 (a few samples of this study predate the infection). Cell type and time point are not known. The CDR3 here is CASSSGTSSDTQYF. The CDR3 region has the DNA TGTGCCAGCAGCTCCGGGACTAGTTCCGATACGCAGTATTTT.